The clone carrying this TCR beta chain has a handful of counts. The target antigen is unknown. The entry originates in a study of molecular identifiers for immune sequencing clone quantification. Findings of the study overall: Among effectors, clones above 20 RNA copies held over 99% of molecules; among naive cells, under 1%. Molecules of identical TCR sharing a barcode could underestimate highly expanded clone sizes.

Between about 18,000 and 1,100,000 sorted cells, with 10%, 30% or 50% RNA, yielded naive CD8 libraries. Generation of bulk TCR libraries relied on previously described methods and listed TCR primers. Each CDR3 protein gets one entry after TCRdb re-called the PCR reads with MiXCR. There are 350,000 or so distinct CDR3 sequences in the sample; around 21% occur only once, and more than 0.8% lies in the top ten. The sequence was obtained from a human donor in good health. Some libraries in this study had Jurkat cell RNA spiked in. Sequencing was carried out using naive CD8+ T cells from blood, with Jurkat cell RNA spiked in. The subset is: FACS-sorted CD8+CD4-CCR7+CD45RA+ naive T cells.

CDR3 protein: CASLRQGRTDTQYF. The DNA for the CDR3 is TGTGCCAGCTTACGACAGGGGCGCACAGATACGCAGTATTTT. The chain combines TRBV28 with TRBJ2-3; 8 bases are shared with TRBD1. There are 14 residues in the CDR3. Trimming removed 8 bases from V and 1 base from J; junction bases left unmatched: 5. The V gene's germline CDR1 is MDHEN and CDR2 SYDVKM.